Many counts were recorded for the clone carrying this T cell receptor beta chain. The time point denotes: before trial treatment. Donors were administered nivolumab, ipilimumab, aspirin and low-dose cyclophosphamide, together with low-dose radiotherapy. Both TCRalpha and TCRbeta chains were reverse transcribed with V-gene-specific primers. The PCR that amplified TCRs ran for around 20 cycles, relying on a constant-region primer and a V-primer adapter. TCRdb re-called the reads with MiXCR, one entry per CDR3 protein. This table holds 65,000 to 90,000 distinct CDR3 sequences, approximately 17% found once. Trimming took 6 bases from V and 2 from J, leaving 9 bases between them. The CDR3 covers 12 residues. Germline V gives CDR1 DFQATT, CDR2 SNEGSKA (reference sequence). This record comes from a study of low-dose radiotherapy and immunotherapy resistance in tumors. The wider study: Every six weeks patients received intravenous ipilimumab 1 mg/kg, and every two weeks they received intravenous nivolumab 240 mg. Oral aspirin at 300 mg was taken daily by patients for four cycles, beginning on cycle 1 day 1.

The sequencing used PBMCs, collected before treatment. This TCR came from a male donor with prostate cancer. The V and J genes are TRBV20-1 and TRBJ2-3; D gene uncertain. In DNA, the CDR3 is TGCAGTGCGCCCTTAAACACAGATACGCAGTATTTT. This encodes CSAPLNTDTQYF.